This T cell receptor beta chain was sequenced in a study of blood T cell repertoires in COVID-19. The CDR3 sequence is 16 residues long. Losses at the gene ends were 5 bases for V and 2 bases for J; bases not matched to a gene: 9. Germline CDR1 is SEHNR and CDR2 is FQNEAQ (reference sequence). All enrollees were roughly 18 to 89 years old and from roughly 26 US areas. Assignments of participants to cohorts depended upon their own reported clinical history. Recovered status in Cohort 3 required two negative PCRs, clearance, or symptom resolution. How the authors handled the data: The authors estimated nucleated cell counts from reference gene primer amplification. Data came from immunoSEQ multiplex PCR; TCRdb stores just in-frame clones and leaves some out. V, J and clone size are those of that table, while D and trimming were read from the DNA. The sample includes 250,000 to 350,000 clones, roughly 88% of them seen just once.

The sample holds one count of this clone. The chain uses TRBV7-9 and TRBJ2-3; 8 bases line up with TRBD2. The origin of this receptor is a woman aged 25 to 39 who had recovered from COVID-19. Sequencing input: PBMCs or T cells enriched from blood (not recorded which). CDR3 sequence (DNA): TGTGCCAGCAGCCACGCGGGGGGCAGGGACACAGATACGCAGTATTTT. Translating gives CASSHAGGRDTDTQYF.